The 11 T cell receptor beta chains below were found in one sample sequenced in a study of early T cells in non-severe SARS-CoV-2 infection. MiXCR, run by TCRdb on the 5' RACE reads, gives a single entry per CDR3 protein. The repertoire has 55,000 to 85,000 distinct CDR3 sequences, roughly 12% of them found once; the top ten carry 4.5%. Sequencing used whole blood. Source of these receptors: an adult who was a healthcare worker with PCR-confirmed SARS-CoV-2 infection or an uninfected control (not recorded which).

This clonotype has a count of ten or more. V is TRBV12-5 and J is TRBJ1-4; tentative D call: TRBD1 (6 bases). V lost 1 base to trimming and J lost 7 bases, with 7 bases between them. The germline V gene encodes CDR1 LGHNT and CDR2 FRNRAP. The CDR3 has 13 amino acids. CDR3 nucleotides: TGTGCTAGTGGTTTGGACAGGGCTGAAAAACTGTTTTTT. As protein: CASGLDRAEKLFF.

This clonotype was detected only a few times. The chain carries TRBV24-1 and TRBJ2-1; 8 bases align to TRBD2. The CDR3 totals 16 residues. The V gene end was trimmed by 3 bases and the J gene end by 3 bases; junction bases not matched to a gene: 6. CDR1 is KGHDR, CDR2 SFDVKD, per germline. The DNA of the CDR3 is TGTGCCACCAGTGATGACCGCAGCGGGAGCTACAATGAGCAGTTCTTC. Translated: CATSDDRSGSYNEQFF.

This clonotype was seen a handful of times. V and J are TRBV18 and TRBJ2-7, with TRBD1 identical over 8 bases. CDR1 KGHSH and CDR2 LQKENI come from the germline V gene. The CDR3 consists of 14 residues. The V segment lost 3 bases and the J segment 4 bases; nucleotides outside the gene matches: 5. CDR3 amino acids: CASSPDRAPYEQYF. The DNA for the CDR3 is TGTGCCAGCTCACCGGACAGGGCCCCTTACGAGCAGTACTTC.

This clonotype was observed a few times. This rearrangement joins TRBV19 to TRBJ2-7, with TRBD2 as a possible D gene (5 bases). The CDR3 totals 16 residues. Looked up from germline, CDR1 is LNHDA and CDR2 is SQIVND (reference sequence). Trimming stripped 3 bases from V and 1 base from J, with 16 bases between. The CDR3 nucleotides read TGTGCCAGTAGTATGCGGGCCGAGACCTTTTCCTACGAGCAGTACTTC. Its translation: CASSMRAETFSYEQYF. Using reference TRBV19 and TRBJ2-7 for the parts outside the CDR3, the full variable domain is DGGITQSPKYLFRKEGQNVTLSCEQNLNHDAMYWYRQDPGQGLRLIYYSQIVNDFQKGDIAEGYSVSREKKESFPLTVTSAQKNPTAFYLCASSMRAETFSYEQYFGPGTRLTVT.

The chain carries TRBV4-1 and TRBJ2-3; D unresolved. V was clipped by 9 bases and J by 6 bases, with 19 bases between them. Germline loops: CDR1 MGHRA, CDR2 YSYEKL. The CDR3 sequence is 14 residues long. CDR3 region: CASSDRVPPDTQYF. CDR3 sequence (DNA): TGCGCCAGTTCGGACCGGGTCCCGCCTGATACGCAGTATTTT.

This clonotype was seen a few times. The chain carries TRBV12-3 or TRBV12-4 and TRBJ2-6, with a possible D match to TRBD1 (6 bases). The CDR3 runs 15 residues. Trimming shortened V by 4 bases and J by 2 bases, and 9 bases separated the two germline ends. The CDR3 nucleotides read TGTGCCAGCAGTTCCGCAGGGGCTGGGGCCAACGTCCTGACTTTC. Its translation: CASSSAGAGANVLTF.

In this sample, this clonotype turned up many times. The chain couples TRBV30 to TRBJ2-5, with unresolved D. Germline V lookup: CDR1 GTSNPN, CDR2 SVGIG (reference sequence). This CDR3 region has 12 residues. The ends were cut back, 3 bases at V and 5 bases at J, with 10 bases in the middle. CDR3 region: CAWRTGFETQYF. CDR3 coding DNA: TGTGCCTGGAGGACTGGATTCGAGACCCAGTACTTC.

This clonotype has only a few counts. The chain joins TRBV11-2 to TRBJ2-1, with D perhaps being TRBD1 or TRBD2 (6 bases each). The CDR3 extends over 14 amino acids. Trimming took 8 bases from V and 7 from J, leaving 18 bases between them. Germline CDR1 and CDR2: SGHAT and FQNNGV. The CDR3 reads CASARGLASNEQFF. The CDR3, as DNA: TGTGCCAGCGCCAGGGGCCTAGCGTCGAATGAGCAGTTCTTC. The variable domain in full, with the rest retrieved from reference TRBV11-2 and TRBJ2-1, is EAGVAQSPRYKIIEKRQSVAFWCNPISGHATLYWYQQILGQGPKLLIQFQNNGVVDDSQLPKDRFSAERLKGVDSTLKIQPAKLEDSAVYLCASARGLASNEQFFGPGTRLTVL.

The sample holds many counts of this clonotype. The rearrangement joins TRBV7-9 to TRBJ1-6, with no clear D. In germline, CDR1 is SEHNR, CDR2 FQNEAQ (reference sequence). The CDR3 covers 16 residues. V dropped 5 bases and J dropped 9 bases, with 20 bases sitting between them. DNA for the CDR3: TGTGCCAGCAGCCCCCCCGTTGTCGGACGTTTTTCACCCCTCCACTTT. Residues: CASSPPVVGRFSPLHF. Combining the CDR3 with reference TRBV7-9 and TRBJ1-6 gives the whole variable domain DTGVSQNPRHKITKRGQNVTFRCDPISEHNRLYWYRQTLGQGPEFLTYFQNEAQLEKSRLLSDRFSAERPKGSFSTLEIQRTEQGDSAMYLCASSPPVVGRFSPLHFGNGTRLTVT.

This clonotype was seen a few times. The chain employs TRBV30 and TRBJ1-5; 8 bases are a match to TRBD1. Germline V CDR1 and CDR2: GTSNPN, SVGIG (reference sequence). The CDR3 spans 13 residues. Germline trimming cut 2 bases from V and 6 bases from J; bases unmatched to any gene: 3. The CDR3 DNA is TGTGCCTGGAGTTCTACAGGGGGTCAGCCCCAGCATTTT. Amino acid sequence: CAWSSTGGQPQHF. The whole variable domain, remainder taken from reference TRBV30 and TRBJ1-5, is SQTIHQWPATLVQPVGSPLSLECTVEGTSNPNLYWYRQAAGRGLQLLFYSVGIGQISSEVPQNLSASRPQDRQFILSSKKLLLSDSGFYLCAWSSTGGQPQHFGDGTRLSIL.

This clonotype was seen many times. The chain couples TRBV12-3 or TRBV12-4 to TRBJ1-5; a possible D gene is TRBD1 (6 bases). V was shortened by 6 bases and J by 6 bases, with 12 bases between the two germline ends. The CDR3 has 13 residues. Written as DNA, the CDR3 is TGTGCCAGCAGCCTCGGGGGCCCTCAGCCCCAGCATTTT. Its translation: CASSLGGPQPQHF.